Each of the 27 T cell receptor beta chains below was sequenced from the same sample in a study of neurological immune-mediated disorders. Each CDR3 protein is one row after TCRdb ran MiXCR on the 5' RACE reads. The sample comprises about 50,000 distinct CDR3 sequences, 6.5% to 8.5% of which are singletons, and about 2% rests with the top ten. This sample's time point: longitudinal time-point 3. Sequencing used PBMCs. These receptors all stem from a middle-aged woman in good health.

This clonotype was counted only a few times. The V gene is TRBV20-1, the J gene TRBJ2-1; the D gene is possibly TRBD2 (5 bases). V was cut by 0 bases and J by 6 bases, with 12 bases left in between. The length of the CDR3 is 14 residues. Germline V CDR1 and CDR2: DFQATT, SNEGSKA (reference sequence). The CDR3 nucleotides read TGCAGTGCTAGAGATTCAGCTAGCTTCAATGAGCAGTTCTTC. Translated, it gives CSARDSASFNEQFF.

This clonotype showed up many times. The rearrangement uses TRBV5-6 and TRBJ1-2; D is unclear. In germline, CDR1 is SGHDT, CDR2 YYEEEE. This CDR3 comprises 16 residues. V was pared by 0 bases and J by 8 bases, with 20 bases between. This CDR3 is CASSLVLSSGLGGYTF. CDR3 nucleotide sequence: TGTGCCAGCAGCTTGGTTCTCTCTAGCGGGCTAGGGGGCTACACCTTC.

V is TRBV20-1 and J is TRBJ1-5, with 9 bases aligning to TRBD1. The germline V gene has CDR1 DFQATT and CDR2 SNEGSKA (reference sequence). This CDR3 is 18 amino acids long. Trimming cost V 1 base and J 0 bases; bases outside gene matches: 10. This chain's CDR3 is CSARATGTGLYSNQPQHF. The CDR3 nucleotides are TGCAGTGCTAGAGCCACCGGGACAGGGCTTTATAGCAATCAGCCCCAGCATTTT.

This clonotype has ten or more counts. The chain has TRBV29-1 and TRBJ1-2, with TRBD1 as a possible D gene (5 bases). Trimming took 3 bases from V and 5 from J, leaving 13 bases between them. CDR1 and CDR2 (germline): SQVTM, ANQGSEA. The CDR3 runs 13 residues. The CDR3 loop is CSVEAGANYGYTF. CDR3 nucleotides: TGCAGCGTTGAGGCTGGGGCGAATTATGGCTACACCTTC.

At least ten counts were recorded for this clonotype. The gene calls are TRBV7-6 and TRBJ1-6; no firm D call. This CDR3 contains 19 residues. V lost 3 bases and J 0 bases, leaving 18 bases between the germline ends. The germline V gene encodes CDR1 SGHVS and CDR2 FNYEAQ. The CDR3 nucleotides are TGTGCCAGCAGCTTGGGCCCCAGAGGCGGTAGCTCCTATAATTCACCCCTCCACTTT. Translation: CASSLGPRGGSSYNSPLHF. Full variable domain (remainder filled in from reference TRBV7-6 and TRBJ1-6): GAGVSQSPRYKVTKRGQDVALRCDPISGHVSLYWYRQALGQGPEFLTYFNYEAQQDKSGLPNDRFSAERPEGSISTLTIQRTEQRDSAMYRCASSLGPRGGSSYNSPLHFGNGTRLTVT.

This clonotype was seen ten or more times. This chain connects TRBV13 to TRBJ2-5; TRBD1 aligns across 10 bases. J was trimmed by 3 bases and V by 4 bases; bases with no gene match: 2. The CDR3 totals 14 residues. CDR1 is PRHDT and CDR2 is FYEKMQ in the germline V gene (reference sequence). In DNA form, the CDR3 reads TGTGCCAGCAGCTCAGGGACAGGGGAAGAGACCCAGTACTTC. It specifies CASSSGTGEETQYF.

The chain employs TRBV20-1 and TRBJ1-2, with D perhaps matching TRBD1 (6 bases). The germline gives CDR1 DFQATT, CDR2 SNEGSKA (reference sequence). CDR3 length equals 15 residues. Trimming removed 6 bases from V and 0 bases from J, with 17 bases in between. The CDR3 sequence is CSALPPNRANYGYTF. CDR3 nucleotide sequence: TGCAGTGCGCTCCCCCCCAACAGGGCTAACTATGGCTACACCTTC.

This clonotype was seen at least ten times. This chain connects TRBV11-2 to TRBJ1-1; D remains ambiguous. The germline V gene encodes CDR1 SGHAT and CDR2 FQNNGV. CDR3 size: 12 residues. V lost 1 base to trimming and J lost 7 bases, with 7 bases between them. CDR3 residues: CASSLGSGEAFF. The CDR3 nucleotides read TGTGCCAGCAGCTTAGGGTCCGGTGAAGCTTTCTTT.

This clonotype has a count of ten or more. This chain connects TRBV5-1 to TRBJ2-3; the D gene is possibly TRBD2 (6 bases). The CDR3 is made up of 16 amino acids. The germline V and J ends were trimmed by 4 bases and 0 bases, with 15 bases remaining between them. Germline V lookup: CDR1 SGHRS, CDR2 YFSETQ. DNA for the CDR3: TGCGCCAGCAGCACCTTAGCGGAACCGAGCACAGATACGCAGTATTTT. It yields the protein CASSTLAEPSTDTQYF.

The table lists this clonotype with many counts. This chain uses TRBV7-3 with TRBJ2-1, with D unclear. Per the germline V gene, CDR1 is SGHTA and CDR2 is FQGTGA. The CDR3 is made up of 15 amino acids. Trimming left V 5 bases short and J 2 bases short, with 13 bases between. The CDR3 coding sequence is TGTGCCAGCAGCCTTGATCGGAAAACCTACAATGAGCAGTTCTTC. This encodes CASSLDRKTYNEQFF.

This clonotype appeared many times. The chain combines TRBV7-2 with TRBJ2-1, with D possibly called TRBD1 or TRBD2 (5 bases each). The germline V gene has CDR1 SGHTA and CDR2 FQGNSA. V lost 5 bases to trimming and J lost 8 bases, with 13 bases between them. The CDR3 totals 13 residues. The CDR3 DNA is TGTGCCAGCAGCGCCGTGAGGGGATATGAGCAGTTCTTC. Amino acids: CASSAVRGYEQFF.

This clonotype was seen ten or more times. This sequence joins TRBV25-1 and TRBJ2-1; 12 bases fit TRBD1. Germline V CDR1 and CDR2: MGHDK, SYGVNS. The CDR3 sequence is 15 residues long. V lost 2 bases, J lost 6 bases, and 2 bases stayed unmatched. The CDR3 DNA reads as TGTGCCAGCAGTGAAGGGGACAGGGGGCTCAATGAGCAGTTCTTC. The encoded protein is CASSEGDRGLNEQFF.

This clonotype showed up just a few times. Because it lacks the conserved phenylalanine or tryptophan at the end, this CDR3 is likely a read error. It is unclear where the CDR3 begins or ends on the DNA, so no DNA is shown, and the CDR3 is as TCRdb lists it. The chain couples TRBV29-1 to TRBJ1-2; the table's D call of TRBD1 was not tested on the DNA. The length of the CDR3 is 8 amino acids, counting both ends. Looked up from germline, CDR1 is SQVTM and CDR2 is ANQGSEA. The CDR3 sequence is CSVERGGV.

At least ten counts were recorded for this clonotype. This chain connects TRBV10-3 to TRBJ1-5; D possibly corresponds to TRBD1 (6 bases). The CDR3 is made up of 14 amino acids. Trimming removed 3 bases at V and 5 bases at J, with 11 bases between. Germline V gene lookup returns CDR1 ENHRY and CDR2 SYGVKD. CDR3 sequence reads: CAISERGGDQPQHF. The CDR3 DNA reads as TGTGCCATCAGTGAAAGGGGGGGGGATCAGCCCCAGCATTTT.

This clonotype has a count of ten or more. The chain employs TRBV10-3 and TRBJ2-6; TRBD2 matches at 7 bases. Looked up from germline, CDR1 is ENHRY and CDR2 is SYGVKD. There are 16 residues in the CDR3. V was clipped by 5 bases and J by 4 bases; unmatched bases: 8. The CDR3 protein is CAISPGEGTGANVLTF. The CDR3 region has the DNA TGTGCCATCAGTCCTGGGGAGGGCACCGGGGCCAACGTCCTGACTTTC.

This clonotype was counted many times. The chain recombines TRBV4-3 with TRBJ2-1; no reliable D call. The CDR3 is 13 amino acids. The ends were cut back, 8 bases at V and 8 bases at J, with 16 bases in the middle. Germline CDR1 is LGHNA and CDR2 is YSLEER. This chain's CDR3 is CASGNRVVDEQFF. The CDR3 DNA reads TGCGCCAGCGGCAATCGCGTGGTCGATGAGCAGTTCTTC.

This clonotype showed up many times. J is TRBJ1-1 and V is TRBV6-5; D is unresolved. V was clipped by 5 bases and J by 5 bases, with 12 bases between them. The CDR3 is 13 amino acids. From germline, CDR1 is MNHEY and CDR2 SVGAGI. The CDR3 is CASSPRRGTEAFF. CDR3 in DNA: TGTGCCAGCAGTCCAAGGCGGGGTACTGAAGCTTTCTTT.

In this sample, this clonotype turned up many times. This chain uses TRBV4-2 with TRBJ1-6; D perhaps matches TRBD1 (5 bases). The CDR3 totals 16 residues. Germline CDR1 is LGHNA and CDR2 is YNFKEQ. Trimming took 0 bases from V and 6 from J, leaving 12 bases between them. The CDR3 sequence: CASSQEGTAVNSPLHF. The CDR3 region has the DNA TGTGCCAGCAGCCAAGAAGGGACCGCCGTTAATTCACCCCTCCACTTT.

This clonotype was picked up many times. V is TRBV6-5 and J is TRBJ2-7; D ambiguous. There are 12 residues in the CDR3. Germline CDR1 and CDR2: MNHEY and SVGAGI. Trimming removed 5 bases from V and 4 bases from J, with 9 bases in between. In DNA form, the CDR3 reads TGTGCCAGCAGTCCATCAAGGTACGAGCAGTACTTC. Translation gives CASSPSRYEQYF.

This clonotype was detected many times. The junction differs from germline at one of its ends, possibly a read error. The CDR3 DNA sequence: TGTGCCAGCAGCTTGACGCCCCTCTTC. Its translation is CASSLTPLF. The chain combines TRBV7-2 with TRBJ1-2; D is ambiguous. The CDR3 is made up of 9 amino acids. Looked up from germline, CDR1 is SGHTA and CDR2 is FQGNSA. Using reference TRBV7-2 and TRBJ1-2 for the parts outside the CDR3, the full variable domain is GAGVSQSPSNKVTEKGKDVELRCDPISGHTALYWYRQSLGQGLEFLIYFQGNSAPDKSGLPSDRFSAERTGGSVSTLTIQRTQQEDSAVYLCASSLTPLFGSGTRLTVV.

The table lists this clonotype with many counts. This sequence joins TRBV5-1 and TRBJ1-1; D gene unclear. The CDR3 contains 16 residues. Germline V CDR1 and CDR2: SGHRS, YFSETQ. The germline V and J ends were trimmed by 5 bases and 0 bases, with 17 bases remaining between them. CDR3 sequence: CASRPVPLGLNTEAFF. CDR3 in DNA: TGCGCCAGCAGACCTGTTCCCCTCGGATTGAACACTGAAGCTTTCTTT. Supplemented by reference TRBV5-1 and TRBJ1-1, the full variable domain reads KAGVTQTPRYLIKTRGQQVTLSCSPISGHRSVSWYQQTPGQGLQFLFEYFSETQRNKGNFPGRFSGRQFSNSRSEMNVSTLELGDSALYLCASRPVPLGLNTEAFFGQGTRLTVV.

A single count supports this clonotype. Given a much more abundant clone one base away, this may be a read error. A read error is likely, as this CDR3 ends without the conserved phenylalanine or tryptophan. The rearrangement uses TRBV3-1 and TRBJ1-5, with D unresolved. V was trimmed by 3 bases and J by 5 bases, leaving 5 bases between them. The CDR3 is 12 residues long. Looked up from germline, CDR1 is LGHDT and CDR2 is YNNKEL (reference sequence). The CDR3 loop reads CASSHGDQPQHL. The CDR3 DNA is TGTGCCAGCAGCCACGGGGATCAGCCCCAGCATTTA.

At least ten counts were recorded for this clonotype. V and J are TRBV25-1 and TRBJ1-2; D unresolved. The germline V gene has CDR1 MGHDK and CDR2 SYGVNS. V shed 6 bases and J shed 0 bases, with 8 bases lying between them. The CDR3 spans 13 residues. DNA for the CDR3: TGTGCCAGCAGCCGGGAAGCTAACTATGGCTACACCTTC. Amino acid sequence: CASSREANYGYTF.

This clonotype has at least ten counts. The V and J genes are TRBV6-2 or TRBV6-3 and TRBJ2-5, with unresolved D. Between the trimmed V and J ends, which lost 10 bases and 9 bases, there was a span of 15 bases. Germline values: CDR1 MNHEY, CDR2 SVGEGT. The CDR3 runs to 11 residues. The CDR3 loop reads CATSAKVSQYF. The CDR3 DNA sequence: TGTGCCACCTCAGCTAAGGTTTCCCAGTACTTC.

This clonotype was counted at least ten times. This sequence joins TRBV12-5 and TRBJ1-1; D ambiguous. Germline CDR1 LGHNT, CDR2 FRNRAP. This CDR3 is 16 amino acids long. Trimming took off 6 bases at V and 0 bases at J, with 17 bases between the two ends. CDR3 bases: TGTGCTAGTGGCCCCGGGGTTGCCCCCCTGAACACTGAAGCTTTCTTT. The encoded protein is CASGPGVAPLNTEAFF. The whole variable domain, filled in from reference TRBV12-5 and TRBJ1-1, reads DARVTQTPRHKVTEMGQEVTMRCQPILGHNTVFWYRQTMMQGLELLAYFRNRAPLDDSGMPKDRFSAEMPDATLATLKIQPSEPRDSAVYFCASGPGVAPLNTEAFFGQGTRLTVV.

This clonotype was observed many times. This chain links TRBV5-8 with TRBJ1-1, with D tentatively TRBD1 (5 bases). Germline lookup yields CDR1 SGHTS and CDR2 YDEGEE. This CDR3 is built from 14 residues. With 3 bases removed from V and 1 base from J, the gap between germline ends came to 10 bases. CDR3 DNA sequence: TGTGCCAGCAGCTGGGGGACGGGGAACACTGAAGCTTTCTTT. It specifies CASSWGTGNTEAFF.

This clonotype appeared many times. This chain connects TRBV6-1 to TRBJ2-7, with D unresolved. The CDR3 runs 14 residues. Germline V gives CDR1 MNHNS, CDR2 SASEGT. V lost 1 base and J 7 bases, leaving 14 bases between the germline ends. CDR3 DNA: TGTGCCAGCAGTGAAGTTGACGGAGAAGGTGAGCAGTACTTC. As protein: CASSEVDGEGEQYF.